This T cell receptor beta chain was captured in a study of PD-1 blockade in classical Hodgkin lymphoma. About the research overall: Patients were treated with nivolumab at 3 mg/kg, and this was given intravenously every 2 weeks. Findings of the study overall: Reported baseline diversity: healthy donors highest, relapsed/refractory patients lowest. By C4D1, CD4+ diversity increased significantly, especially in complete responders.

Sequenced by immunoSEQ multiplex PCR; TCRdb stores in-frame clones only, minus some. The sample records 64,000 or so clones, about 89% being singletons. Time point reported: cycle 4 day 1 (C4D1), after 6 weeks of nivolumab. Every one of the patients relapsed after autologous stem cell transplantation (brentuximab vedotin exposure was variable). This clone has just one count. The antigen remains unidentified. The sample here was peripheral blood mononuclear cells (PBMCs), taken before the fourth cycle of nivolumab. The TCR was taken from a human donor with classical Hodgkin lymphoma.

The CDR3 loop reads CASSIGQSSGELFF. The CDR3 nucleotides are TGTGCCAGTAGTATCGGACAAAGCTCCGGGGAGCTGTTTTTT. This chain joins TRBV19 and TRBJ2-2, with D tentatively TRBD1 (5 bases). Trimming took 3 bases from V and 6 from J, leaving 11 bases between them. From germline, CDR1 is LNHDA and CDR2 SQIVND (reference sequence). The CDR3 is 14 residues long.